The clone carrying this T cell receptor (beta chain) was counted ten times or more. Between the trimmed V and J ends, which lost 2 bases and 6 bases, there was a span of 10 bases. The CDR3 spans 13 residues. The germline V gene encodes CDR1 LGHDT and CDR2 YNNKEL (reference sequence). The sample belongs to a study of regulatory T cells in long-lasting Graves disease. Time point defined: newly diagnosed GD, antithyroid drugs for less than 3 months. Preparation of the TCR library used RNA extracted from PBMCs. Libraries of TCR beta came from iRepertoire HTBI primers plus Arm-PCR of CDR3 regions. MiXCR was run by TCRdb on the multiplex PCR reads, yielding one entry per CDR3 protein. The sample lists about 360,000 distinct CDR3 sequences, roughly 15% seen once, with 20% to 25% in the top ten. These data also featured in a second study, about T cells in Graves' hyperthyroidism and ophthalmopathy. That source adds: Primed by the HTBI set, a first-round RT-PCR was run on the TCR CDR3.

The V call is TRBV3-1, the J call TRBJ1-2, with unresolved D. The TCR was taken from a woman between 18 and 30 years old with Graves disease. The sample in question was peripheral blood mononuclear cells (PBMCs), obtained at new diagnosis, from a patient treated with antithyroid drugs. CDR3 sequence: CASSQRAGDGYTF. CDR3 bases: TGTGCCAGCAGCCAAAGGGCAGGAGATGGCTACACCTTC.